The source of this T cell receptor beta chain is a study of long-term antiretroviral therapy in people with HIV. A few counts support this clone. This CDR3 is built from 17 residues. Germline CDR1 LGHNT, CDR2 FRNRAP. V lost 1 base and J lost 0, with 13 bases in between. Assay version v3.0 of immunoSEQ was used, and it was run at survey level. The assay was immunoSEQ multiplex PCR, and TCRdb's table has in-frame clones only and misses some. The data show about 33,000 clones, 70% to 80% seen once. The source material was unsorted PBMCs, sampled 2 years after starting antiretroviral therapy. The gene calls are TRBV12-5 and TRBJ2-1, with D possibly being TRBD1 (6 bases). This receptor was obtained from a woman aged 45-59 years with HIV. The DNA of the CDR3 is TGTGCTAGTGGTTTGGCAACCACAGGGAGCTCCTACAATGAGCAGTTCTTC. Its protein product is CASGLATTGSSYNEQFF. The complete variable domain, with remaining parts taken from reference TRBV12-5 and TRBJ2-1, reads DARVTQTPRHKVTEMGQEVTMRCQPILGHNTVFWYRQTMMQGLELLAYFRNRAPLDDSGMPKDRFSAEMPDATLATLKIQPSEPRDSAVYFCASGLATTGSSYNEQFFGPGTRLTVL.